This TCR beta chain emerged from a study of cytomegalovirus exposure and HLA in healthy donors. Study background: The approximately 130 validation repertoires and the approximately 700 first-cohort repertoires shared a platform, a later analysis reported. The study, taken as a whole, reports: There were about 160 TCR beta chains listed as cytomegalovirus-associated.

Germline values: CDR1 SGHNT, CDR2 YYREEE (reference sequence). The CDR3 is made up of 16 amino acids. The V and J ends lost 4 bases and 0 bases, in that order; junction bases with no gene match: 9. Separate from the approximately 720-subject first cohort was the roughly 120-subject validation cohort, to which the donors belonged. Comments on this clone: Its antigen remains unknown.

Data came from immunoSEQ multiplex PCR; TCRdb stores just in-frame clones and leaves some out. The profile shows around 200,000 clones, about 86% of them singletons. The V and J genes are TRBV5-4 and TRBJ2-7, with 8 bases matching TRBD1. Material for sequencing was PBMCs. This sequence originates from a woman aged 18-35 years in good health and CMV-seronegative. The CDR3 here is CASSTRQGTRSYEQYF. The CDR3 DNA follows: TGTGCCAGCAGCACCCGACAGGGGACCCGCTCCTACGAGCAGTACTTC. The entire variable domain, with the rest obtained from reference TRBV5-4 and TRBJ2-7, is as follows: ETGVTQSPTHLIKTRGQQVTLRCSSQSGHNTVSWYQQALGQGPQFIFQYYREEENGRGNFPPRFSGLQFPNYSSELNVNALELDDSALYLCASSTRQGTRSYEQYFGPGTRLTVT.